The 5 T cell receptor beta chains reported below all come from one sample, sequenced in a study of breast tumors, draining lymph nodes, adjacent tissues. Axillary draining lymph nodes of breast cancer patients supplied the node samples. MiXCR, run by TCRdb on the multiplex PCR reads, gives a single entry per CDR3 protein. The sample lists 150,000 or so distinct CDR3 sequences; 33% were seen once. The sequenced sample was axillary lymph node tissue. All receptors derive from a female donor with breast cancer. Some clones in this sample may be carry-over from other donors' samples.

The table lists this clonotype with many counts. CDR3 amino acids: CASAASENSPLHF. The CDR3 DNA follows: TGTGCCAGCGCAGCGTCAGAAAATTCACCCCTCCACTTT. This rearrangement joins TRBV9 to TRBJ1-6, with D uncertain. Germline-derived CDR1 and CDR2 are SGDLS and YYNGEE. There are 13 residues in the CDR3. The germline V and J ends were trimmed by 7 bases and 7 bases, with 12 bases remaining between them. The whole variable domain, filled in from reference TRBV9 and TRBJ1-6, reads DSGVTQTPKHLITATGQRVTLRCSPRSGDLSVYWYQQSLDQGLQFLIQYYNGEERAKGNILERFSAQQFPDLHSELNLSSLELGDSALYFCASAASENSPLHFGNGTRLTVT.

The V gene is TRBV11-3, the J gene TRBJ2-7; TRBD2 is a possible D gene (6 bases). The V end was cut by 1 base, the J end by 7 bases, with 11 bases between. Per the germline V gene, CDR1 is SGHNT and CDR2 is YENEEA. CDR3 length: 13 residues. The CDR3 loop reads CASSLAEAGEQYF. The CDR3 DNA is TGTGCCAGCAGCTTAGCCGAGGCGGGAGAGCAGTACTTC. Using reference TRBV11-3 and TRBJ2-7 for the parts outside the CDR3, the full variable domain is EAGVVQSPRYKIIEKKQPVAFWCNPISGHNTLYWYLQNLGQGPELLIRYENEEAVDDSQLPKDRFSAERLKGVDSTLKIQPAELGDSAVYLCASSLAEAGEQYFGPGTRLTVT.

There are many counts of this clonotype. The rearrangement uses TRBV20-1 and TRBJ2-7; the D gene is possibly TRBD1 (6 bases). V was pared by 4 bases and J by 3 bases, with 19 bases between. The germline V gene encodes CDR1 DFQATT and CDR2 SNEGSKA (reference sequence). The CDR3 has 15 residues. CDR3 region: CSAKPPQGIVYEQYF. The CDR3 region has the DNA TGCAGTGCTAAGCCCCCCCAGGGGATAGTCTACGAGCAGTACTTC.

In the case of this clonotype: One end of the junction varies from germline; a read error may be responsible. V usage is TRBV20-1 and J usage is TRBJ1-2, with TRBD1 as a possible D gene (6 bases). CDR3 length: 13 residues. CDR1 DFQATT and CDR2 SNEGSKA come from the germline V gene (reference sequence). This CDR3 reads CSARDDTGYAYTF. CDR3 coding DNA: TGCAGTGCTAGGGATGATACAGGGTATGCCTACACCTTC.

The sample holds a few counts of this clonotype. A clone one base away is much larger, so this may be a read error. This chain connects TRBV20-1 to TRBJ2-7; 9 bases agree with TRBD2. This CDR3 region has 13 residues. CDR1 is DFQATT and CDR2 is SNEGSKA in the germline V gene (reference sequence). The chain's CDR3 is CSAWGSGGYAQYF. CDR3 in DNA: TGCAGTGCTTGGGGTAGCGGGGGTTACGCGCAGTACTTC.